This TCR beta chain was sequenced for a study of a mutant IDH1 vaccine in newly diagnosed glioma. As for the study in general: In weeks 1, 3, 5, 7, 11, 15, 19 and 23, patients were vaccinated. Either 4-6 weeks after radiotherapy alone or alongside temozolomide, vaccination was begun.

Noted time point: week 11, during vaccination. Topical imiquimod accompanied each vaccine dose, which consisted of 300 ug of mutant IDH1 20-mer peptide. Donors had new WHO grade 3 or 4 IDH1-mutant, ATRX-lost astrocytomas. Trimming at V came to 7 bases and at J to 4 bases, leaving 6 bases not matched to a gene. The germline V gene has CDR1 SGHTA and CDR2 FQGNSA. The CDR3 runs 14 residues. The study's findings and limits: Evidence of vaccine-induced immune responses was documented in 85% to 95% of patients.

Method: immunoSEQ multiplex PCR; TCRdb's copy keeps in-frame clones and lacks some. Of about 66,000 clones listed, around 84% are singletons. The table lists this clone with a count of one. The antigen remains unidentified. The receptor's source is a woman in her forties or fifties with glioma. The specimen comprised PBMCs, sampled from a glioma patient whose treatment included an IDH1 peptide vaccine. This rearrangement joins TRBV7-2 to TRBJ2-1; TRBD1 aligns across 8 bases. The CDR3 sequence: CASIRDRGYNEQFF. The CDR3 nucleotides read TGTGCCAGCATCCGAGACAGGGGATACAATGAGCAGTTCTTC.